The 17 T cell receptor beta chains below were found in one sample sequenced in a study of blood T cell repertoires in COVID-19. The method was immunoSEQ multiplex PCR; TCRdb's version includes in-frame clones alone and lacks a portion of them. The table shows about 66,000 clones, with roughly nine tenths occurring only once. The specimen sequenced was peripheral blood. Source of these receptors: a man in his 60s with acute or convalescent COVID-19.

The chain couples TRBV29-1 to TRBJ2-5, with D possibly TRBD2 on 5 matching bases. The V gene's germline CDR1 is SQVTM and CDR2 ANQGSEA. V lost 4 bases and J lost 5, with 11 bases in between. The CDR3 is made up of 12 amino acids. The CDR3 loop is CSVVPSGETQYF. Here the CDR3 DNA reads TGCAGCGTTGTCCCCAGCGGCGAGACCCAGTACTTC.

V is TRBV5-6 and J is TRBJ1-2; weak D call: TRBD1 (5 bases). The V end was cut by 5 bases, the J end by 6 bases, with 17 bases between. The germline CDR1 and CDR2 sequences are SGHDT and YYEEEE. CDR3 length: 14 residues. CDR3 residues: CASSSVGQGNGYTF. The CDR3 DNA reads TGTGCCAGCAGTTCGGTTGGGCAGGGCAATGGCTACACCTTC. Full variable domain (remainder filled in from reference TRBV5-6 and TRBJ1-2): DAGVTQSPTHLIKTRGQQVTLRCSPKSGHDTVSWYQQALGQGPQFIFQYYEEEERQRGNFPDRFSGHQFPNYSSELNVNALLLGDSALYLCASSSVGQGNGYTFGSGTRLTVV.

This clone was picked up one time. The CDR3 DNA follows: TGTGCCAGCAGTTCGCCGGGACAGGGTAATGGCTACACCTTC. Translation: CASSSPGQGNGYTF. This chain links TRBV6-5 with TRBJ1-2; the match to TRBD1 covers 9 bases. Germline trimming cut 4 bases from V and 6 bases from J; bases unmatched to any gene: 6. The CDR3 is 14 amino acids. In germline, CDR1 is MNHEY, CDR2 SVGAGI.

The chain combines TRBV7-6 with TRBJ1-5; 7 nucleotides line up with TRBD1. J was trimmed by 3 bases and V by 6 bases; bases with no gene match: 8. Germline assignment: CDR1 SGHVS and CDR2 FNYEAQ. The CDR3 is 15 residues long. CDR3 DNA: TGTGCCAGCAGTTCTAGACAGGGACTCAATCAGCCCCAGCATTTT. Protein product: CASSSRQGLNQPQHF.

This chain links TRBV4-1 with TRBJ2-7; D ambiguous. The CDR3 runs 13 residues. CDR1 is MGHRA, CDR2 YSYEKL, per germline. Trimming stripped 2 bases from V and 9 bases from J, with 14 bases between. This CDR3 reads CASSQLVGEWQYF. As DNA, the CDR3 is TGCGCCAGCAGCCAATTAGTCGGAGAATGGCAGTACTTC.

This chain connects TRBV29-1 to TRBJ2-3; 10 bases map to TRBD1. CDR1 SQVTM and CDR2 ANQGSEA come from the germline V gene. CDR3 length: 13 amino acids. The J segment lost 5 bases and the V segment lost 4 bases, leaving 3 bases of the junction unmatched. The CDR3, as DNA: TGCAGCGTTGGGGACAGGGGTCAAGATACGCAGTATTTT. As protein: CSVGDRGQDTQYF.

The J gene is TRBJ2-7, the V gene TRBV5-4; 11 bases are a match to TRBD1. V was clipped by 4 bases and J by 5 bases; unmatched bases: 5. The V gene's germline CDR1 is SGHNT and CDR2 YYREEE (reference sequence). The CDR3 spans 14 residues. The CDR3 region has the DNA TGTGCCAGCAGCCAAAGGACAGGGGGCAACGAGCAGTACTTC. This codes for CASSQRTGGNEQYF.

The chain couples TRBV7-3 to TRBJ2-7, with TRBD1 matching over 12 bases. The CDR3 length is 15 residues. After removal of 1 base from V and 8 bases from J, the junction contained 6 bases not matched to a gene. Germline CDR1 is SGHTA and CDR2 is FQGTGA. The CDR3 coding sequence is TGTGCCAGCAGCTTAAGGGGTGGGACAGGGGGCAAGCAGTACTTC. It specifies CASSLRGGTGGKQYF.

This chain connects TRBV3-1 (or the pseudogene TRBV3-2) to TRBJ2-2; perhaps TRBD2 as D (6 bases). Trimming took off 1 base at V and 5 bases at J, with 26 bases between the two ends. The CDR3 sequence is 20 residues long. Germline-derived CDR1 and CDR2 are LGHDT and YNNKEL (reference sequence). CDR3 loop: CASSQVLLAGYPFSTGELFF. The CDR3 nucleotides read TGTGCCAGCAGCCAAGTCCTACTGGCGGGGTACCCTTTTAGTACCGGGGAGCTGTTTTTT.

This sequence joins TRBV19 and TRBJ2-3; 10 positions match TRBD2. V trimming: 8 bases; J trimming: 7 bases; junction bases outside the gene matches: 9. This CDR3 contains 14 residues. CDR1 is LNHDA, CDR2 SQIVND, per germline (reference sequence). The CDR3, as DNA: TGTGCCAGTTCGGTAGCGGGGGGTGAATATACGCAGTATTTT. Encoded protein: CASSVAGGEYTQYF.

This clone has just one count. The chain couples TRBV2 to TRBJ2-2; the D is unclear. The germline CDR1 and CDR2 sequences are SNHLY and FYNNEI. The CDR3 length is 13 residues. V shed 8 bases and J shed 1 base, with 8 bases lying between them. CDR3: CASAVLNTGELFF. In nucleotides, the CDR3 is TGTGCCAGCGCGGTCCTGAACACCGGGGAGCTGTTTTTT.

The rearrangement uses TRBV5-4 and TRBJ2-5, with 8 bases matching TRBD1. Germline CDR1 SGHNT, CDR2 YYREEE (reference sequence). The V and J ends lost 4 bases and 3 bases, in that order; junction bases with no gene match: 5. CDR3 length: 14 amino acids. This CDR3 reads CASSPGQGKETQYF. For the CDR3, the DNA is TGTGCCAGCAGCCCCGGACAGGGTAAAGAGACCCAGTACTTC.

This clone was seen more than once but under ten times. The chain is built from TRBV3-1 (or the pseudogene TRBV3-2) and TRBJ2-7; 7 bases fit TRBD1. The germline V gene encodes CDR1 LGHDT and CDR2 YNNKEL (reference sequence). There are 14 residues in the CDR3. The J segment lost 4 bases and the V segment lost 3 bases, leaving 6 bases of the junction unmatched. The CDR3 coding sequence is TGTGCCAGCAGCCACCAGGGGGAGCGATACGAGCAGTACTTC. As protein: CASSHQGERYEQYF.

This chain connects TRBV19 to TRBJ2-7, with TRBD1 matching 12 bases. V gave up 5 bases and J gave up 4 bases; unmatched junction bases: 6. The CDR3 covers 15 residues. CDR1 and CDR2 from the germline V gene are LNHDA and SQIVND (reference sequence). CDR3 sequence (DNA): TGTGCCAGTAGTTTACCGGGACAGGGGGCTTACGAGCAGTACTTC. Translated: CASSLPGQGAYEQYF. Together with reference TRBV19 and TRBJ2-7, the CDR3 gives the full variable domain: DGGITQSPKYLFRKEGQNVTLSCEQNLNHDAMYWYRQDPGQGLRLIYYSQIVNDFQKGDIAEGYSVSREKKESFPLTVTSAQKNPTAFYLCASSLPGQGAYEQYFGPGTRLTVT.

The J gene is TRBJ2-4, the V gene TRBV4-2, with a weak D call TRBD2 (7 bases). The CDR3 runs to 17 residues. Trimming took off 0 bases at V and 0 bases at J, with 12 bases between the two ends. Germline CDR1 LGHNA, CDR2 YNFKEQ. The CDR3 DNA reads TGTGCCAGCAGCCAAGAAGGGGGGGGGTTAGCCAAAAACATTCAGTACTTC. Protein sequence: CASSQEGGGLAKNIQYF.

This clone was detected a few times. This sequence joins TRBV9 and TRBJ1-5; the match to TRBD1 covers 7 bases. V lost 4 bases to trimming and J lost 8 bases; unmatched junction nucleotides: 9. The length of the CDR3 is 14 residues. CDR1 is SGDLS, CDR2 YYNGEE, per germline. The CDR3 bases are TGTGCCAGCAGCCCCCGACAGGGCTGGGAGCCCCAGCATTTT. Translation gives CASSPRQGWEPQHF.

The gene calls are TRBV7-2 and TRBJ1-1; D perhaps matches TRBD1 (5 bases). CDR1 is SGHTA, CDR2 FQGNSA, per germline. Trimming stripped 5 bases from V and 5 bases from J, with 15 bases between. The CDR3 consists of 14 residues. The CDR3, as DNA: TGTGCCAGCAGCCGGGAGGGGACGAGTACTGAAGCTTTCTTT. Residues: CASSREGTSTEAFF.